This T cell receptor beta chain appears in the sequencing data of a study of human T cells and chemical hapten exposure. The time point: patch test 2, 6 weeks after DPC sensitization. Treatment reported: therapeutic diphenylcyclopropenone sensitization with weekly scalp DPC. Ten or more counts support this clonotype. V lost 3 bases to trimming and J lost 0 bases, with 9 bases between them. The germline V gene has CDR1 KGHSH and CDR2 LQKENI. The CDR3 sequence is 15 residues long. TCRdb used MiXCR to reprocess the RACE reads, holding one entry per CDR3 protein. This table holds approximately 96,000 distinct CDR3 sequences, 7% to 10% found once.

J is TRBJ1-3 and V is TRBV18; D remains ambiguous. The sequenced sample was whole blood, obtained in connection with sensitization to the hapten diphenylcyclopropenone (DPC). The receptor's source is a woman in her thirties or forties with alopecia areata. Some clones in this sample may be carry-over from other donors' samples. CDR3 amino acids: CASSPRESSGNTIYF. CDR3 nucleotide sequence: TGTGCCAGCTCACCTAGGGAGAGCTCTGGAAACACCATATATTTT.